The clone carrying this T cell receptor beta chain was counted at least ten times. The data originate from a study of T cells in Graves' hyperthyroidism and ophthalmopathy. Overall study context: Initial diagnosis, before any treatment, was when peripheral blood was collected.

The CDR3 loop spans 17 amino acids. Germline values: CDR1 SGHVS, CDR2 FNYEAQ. V lost 4 bases, J lost 0 bases, and 18 bases lay in between. Amplified TCR beta CDR3 regions came from RNA transcripts. HTBI primers drove first-round RT-PCR of the TCR CDR3. TCRdb re-derived calls from the multiplex PCR reads in MiXCR, one entry per CDR3 protein. The repertoire holds some 800,000 distinct CDR3 sequences, with approximately 40% as singletons. Input material: blood. The rearrangement uses TRBV7-6 and TRBJ1-1; possibly TRBD1 for D (5 bases). The origin of this receptor is a man between 18 and 29 years old with Graves' hyperthyroidism. The CDR3 sequence: CASSYSSRDALNTEAFF. As DNA, the CDR3 is TGTGCCAGCAGCTATAGTAGCAGGGATGCCCTGAACACTGAAGCTTTCTTT.